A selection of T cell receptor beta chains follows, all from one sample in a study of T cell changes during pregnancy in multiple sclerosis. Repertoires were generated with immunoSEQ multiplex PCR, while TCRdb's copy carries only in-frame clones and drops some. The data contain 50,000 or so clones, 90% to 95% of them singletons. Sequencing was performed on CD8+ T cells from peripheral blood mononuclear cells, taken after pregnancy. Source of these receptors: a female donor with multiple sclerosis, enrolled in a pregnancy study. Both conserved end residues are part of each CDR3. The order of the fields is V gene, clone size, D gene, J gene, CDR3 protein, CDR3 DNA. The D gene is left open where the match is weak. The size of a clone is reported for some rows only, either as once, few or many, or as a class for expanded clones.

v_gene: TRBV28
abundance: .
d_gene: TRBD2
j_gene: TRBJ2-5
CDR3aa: CASSLEAGGPLETQYF
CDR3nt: TGTGCCAGCAGTTTAGAGGCGGGGGGGCCCCTGGAGACCCAGTACTTC

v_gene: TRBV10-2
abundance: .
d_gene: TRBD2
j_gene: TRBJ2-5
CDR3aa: CASSDKAGENF
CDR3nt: TGCGCCAGCAGTGACAAAGCGGGGGAAAACTTC

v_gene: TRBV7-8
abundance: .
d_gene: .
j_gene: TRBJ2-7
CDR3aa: CASSLDRIAYEQYF
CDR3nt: TGTGCCAGCAGCTTAGACAGGATAGCCTACGAGCAGTACTTC

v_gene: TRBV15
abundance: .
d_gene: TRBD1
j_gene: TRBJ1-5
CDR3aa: CATSRDRGPIRPQHF
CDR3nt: TGTGCCACCAGCAGAGACAGGGGGCCGATTCGGCCCCAGCATTTT

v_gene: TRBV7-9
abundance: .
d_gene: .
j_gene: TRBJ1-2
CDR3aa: CASSLELLNGYTF
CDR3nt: TGTGCCAGCAGCTTAGAGCTCCTGAATGGCTACACCTTC

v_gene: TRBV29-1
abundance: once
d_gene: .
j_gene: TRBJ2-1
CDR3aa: CSVEYNRGYEQFF
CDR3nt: TGCAGCGTTGAATATAATAGGGGGTATGAGCAGTTCTTC

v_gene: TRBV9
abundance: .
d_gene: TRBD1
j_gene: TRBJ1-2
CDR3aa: CASSTGQGAYGYTF
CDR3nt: TGTGCCAGCAGCACGGGACAGGGGGCATATGGCTACACCTTC

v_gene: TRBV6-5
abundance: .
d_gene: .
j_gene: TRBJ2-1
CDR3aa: CASTSSGKAHNEQFF
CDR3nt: TGTGCCAGCACCTCCTCGGGGAAGGCCCACAATGAGCAGTTCTTC

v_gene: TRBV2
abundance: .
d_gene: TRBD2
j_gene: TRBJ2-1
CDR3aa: CASKRVAGGLNEQFF
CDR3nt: TGTGCCAGCAAAAGAGTAGCGGGGGGGCTGAATGAGCAGTTCTTC

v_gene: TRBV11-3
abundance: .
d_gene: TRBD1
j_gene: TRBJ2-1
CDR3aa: CASSLDRDRGDEQFF
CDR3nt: TGTGCCAGCAGCTTAGACCGGGACAGGGGGGATGAGCAGTTCTTC

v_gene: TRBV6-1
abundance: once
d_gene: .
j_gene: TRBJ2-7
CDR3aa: CASSEGADTYEQYF
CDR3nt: TGTGCCAGCAGTGAAGGTGCGGATACCTACGAGCAGTACTTC

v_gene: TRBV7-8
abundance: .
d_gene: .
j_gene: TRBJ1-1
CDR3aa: CASSLPGNTEAFF
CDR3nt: TGTGCCAGCAGCTTACCAGGGAACACTGAAGCTTTCTTT

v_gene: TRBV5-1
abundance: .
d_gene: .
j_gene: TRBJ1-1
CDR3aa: CASSYQGATEAFF
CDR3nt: TGCGCCAGCAGTTACCAAGGGGCTACTGAAGCTTTCTTT

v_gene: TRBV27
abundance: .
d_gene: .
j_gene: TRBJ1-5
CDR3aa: CASSLGVGQPQHF
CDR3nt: TGTGCCAGCAGTTTAGGAGTCGGTCAGCCCCAGCATTTT

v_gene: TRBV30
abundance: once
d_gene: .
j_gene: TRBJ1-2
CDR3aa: CAWKFLSNGYTF
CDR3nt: TGTGCCTGGAAATTCTTAAGCAATGGCTACACCTTC

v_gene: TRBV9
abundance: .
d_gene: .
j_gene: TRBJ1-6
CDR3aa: CASSARDTYSPLHF
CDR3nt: TGTGCCAGCAGCGCCCGGGACACATATTCACCCCTCCACTTT

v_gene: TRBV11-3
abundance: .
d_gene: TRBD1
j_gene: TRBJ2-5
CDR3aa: CASSRTGGRGETQYF
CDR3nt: TGTGCCAGCAGCCGGACAGGGGGGCGGGGAGAGACCCAGTACTTC

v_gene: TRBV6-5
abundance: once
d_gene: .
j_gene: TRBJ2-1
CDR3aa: CASSYQNNEQFF
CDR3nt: TGTGCCAGCAGTTACCAGAACAATGAGCAGTTCTTC

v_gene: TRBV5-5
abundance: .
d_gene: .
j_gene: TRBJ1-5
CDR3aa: CASSLEDSNNQPQHF
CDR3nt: TGTGCCAGCAGCTTGGAGGACAGTAACAATCAGCCCCAGCATTTT

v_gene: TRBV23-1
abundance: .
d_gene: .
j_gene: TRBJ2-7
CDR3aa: CASSQSTQDYEQYF
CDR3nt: TGCGCCAGCAGTCAATCGACACAGGACTACGAGCAGTACTTC

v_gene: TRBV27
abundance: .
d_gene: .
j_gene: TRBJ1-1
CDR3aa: CASSLQSGWTEAFF
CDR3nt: TGTGCCAGCAGTTTACAGTCAGGCTGGACTGAAGCTTTCTTT

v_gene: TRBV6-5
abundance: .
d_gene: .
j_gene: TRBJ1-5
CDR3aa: CASSIGEGNQPQHF
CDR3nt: TGTGCCAGCTCAATCGGGGAGGGCAATCAGCCCCAGCATTTT

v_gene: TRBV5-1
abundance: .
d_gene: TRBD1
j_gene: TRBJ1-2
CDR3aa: CASTPGRGRFNYGYTF
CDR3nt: TGCGCCAGCACCCCGGGCAGGGGGCGATTTAACTATGGCTACACCTTC

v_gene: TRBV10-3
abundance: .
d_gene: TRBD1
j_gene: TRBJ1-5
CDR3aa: CAISGRGSDQPQHF
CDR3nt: TGTGCCATCAGTGGCAGGGGGAGCGATCAGCCCCAGCATTTT

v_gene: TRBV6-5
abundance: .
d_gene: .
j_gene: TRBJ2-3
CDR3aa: CASSSSTDTQYF
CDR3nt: TGTGCCAGCTCGAGTAGCACAGATACGCAGTATTTT

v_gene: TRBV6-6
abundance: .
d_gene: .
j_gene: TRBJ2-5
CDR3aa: CASSYPPGAQETQYF
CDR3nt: TGTGCCAGCAGTTACCCGCCAGGCGCCCAAGAGACCCAGTACTTC